Shown below are 6 T cell receptor beta chains from a single sample sequenced in a study of T cell responses to AZD1222 COVID-19 vaccine. Here immunoSEQ multiplex PCR was the method, and the copy in TCRdb shows in-frame clones only, minus some. The data hold roughly 180,000 clones, with about 89% observed a single time. The sequences come from peripheral blood, collected 28 days after the second AZD1222 dose. Receptors originate from an adult who received the AZD1222 COVID-19 vaccine.

In its sample, this clone was seen a few times. The genes are TRBV28 and TRBJ2-7; possible D gene TRBD1, 5 bases. The germline V gene has CDR1 MDHEN and CDR2 SYDVKM. The CDR3 consists of 14 residues. V gave up 4 bases and J gave up 3 bases, with 13 bases separating them. The CDR3 DNA is TGTGCCAGCAGTTCCGACAGCCTAAACTACGAGCAGTACTTC. Its protein is CASSSDSLNYEQYF.

The gene calls are TRBV30 and TRBJ2-7; no definite D call. Germline CDR1 and CDR2: GTSNPN and SVGIG (reference sequence). Trimming shortened V by 3 bases and J by 2 bases, and 11 bases separated the two germline ends. This CDR3 has 13 amino acids. CDR3 nucleotides: TGTGCCTGGAGGGAGTGGACCACCTACGAGCAGTACTTC. Translated, it gives CAWREWTTYEQYF.

The V call is TRBV5-6, the J call TRBJ1-4; possible D gene TRBD1, 6 bases. Germline V gives CDR1 SGHDT, CDR2 YYEEEE. This CDR3 contains 17 residues. V gave up 5 bases and J gave up 0 bases, with 17 bases separating them. CDR3 region: CASSPRGRGSTNEKLFF. The CDR3 nucleotides are TGTGCCAGCAGTCCGAGGGGGAGAGGATCAACTAATGAAAAACTGTTTTTT.

The genes are TRBV6-5 and TRBJ1-5, with a possible D match to TRBD1 (6 bases). The germline V and J ends were trimmed by 5 bases and 9 bases, with 17 bases remaining between them. Germline V gene lookup returns CDR1 MNHEY and CDR2 SVGAGI. The CDR3 spans 14 residues. In DNA, the CDR3 is TGTGCCAGCAGTCCCGGGACACTTACGTCGCCCCAGCATTTT. Translated: CASSPGTLTSPQHF.

This clone has just a few counts. The gene calls are TRBV3-1 (or the pseudogene TRBV3-2) and TRBJ1-3; D might be TRBD1 (5 bases). This CDR3 region has 15 residues. Germline V gene lookup returns CDR1 LGHDT and CDR2 YNNKEL (reference sequence). With 4 bases removed from V and 8 bases from J, the gap between germline ends came to 18 bases. For the CDR3, the DNA is TGTGCCAGCAGCCTTACCGGGACGCCCGGAGACACCATATATTTT. It is translated as CASSLTGTPGDTIYF.

The CDR3 nucleotides are TGTGCCAGCAGCTTTTCACCGACCAACACTGAAGCTTTCTTT. Translated, it gives CASSFSPTNTEAFF. The chain is built from TRBV7-3 and TRBJ1-1; D is ambiguous. Per germline, CDR1 SGHTA and CDR2 FQGTGA. CDR3 length equals 14 residues. Trimming took 3 bases from V and 2 from J, leaving 10 bases between them.